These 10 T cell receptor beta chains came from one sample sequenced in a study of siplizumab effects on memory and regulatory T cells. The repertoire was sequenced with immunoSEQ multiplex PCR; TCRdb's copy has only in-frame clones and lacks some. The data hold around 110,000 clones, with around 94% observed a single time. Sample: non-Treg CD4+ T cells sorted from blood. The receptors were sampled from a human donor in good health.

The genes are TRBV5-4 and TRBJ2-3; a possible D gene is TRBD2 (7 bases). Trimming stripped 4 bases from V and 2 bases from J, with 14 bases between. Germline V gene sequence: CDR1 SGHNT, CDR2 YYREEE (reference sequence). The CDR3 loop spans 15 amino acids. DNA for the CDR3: TGTGCCAGCAGCGACGCGGGGGCCGCCACAGATACGCAGTATTTT. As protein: CASSDAGAATDTQYF. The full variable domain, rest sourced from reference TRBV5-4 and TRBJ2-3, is ETGVTQSPTHLIKTRGQQVTLRCSSQSGHNTVSWYQQALGQGPQFIFQYYREEENGRGNFPPRFSGLQFPNYSSELNVNALELDDSALYLCASSDAGAATDTQYFGPGTRLTVL.

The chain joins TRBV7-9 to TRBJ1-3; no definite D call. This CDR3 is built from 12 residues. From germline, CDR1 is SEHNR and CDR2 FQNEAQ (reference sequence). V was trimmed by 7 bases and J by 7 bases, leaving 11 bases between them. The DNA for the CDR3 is TGTGCCAGCAACGTTGTGTTGAACACCATATATTTT. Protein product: CASNVVLNTIYF.

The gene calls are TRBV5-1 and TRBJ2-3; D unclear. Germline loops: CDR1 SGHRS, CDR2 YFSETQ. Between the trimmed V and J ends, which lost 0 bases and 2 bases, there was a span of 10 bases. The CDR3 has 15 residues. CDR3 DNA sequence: TGCGCCAGCAGCTTGGTTAGTTCCCCCACAGATACGCAGTATTTT. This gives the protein CASSLVSSPTDTQYF.

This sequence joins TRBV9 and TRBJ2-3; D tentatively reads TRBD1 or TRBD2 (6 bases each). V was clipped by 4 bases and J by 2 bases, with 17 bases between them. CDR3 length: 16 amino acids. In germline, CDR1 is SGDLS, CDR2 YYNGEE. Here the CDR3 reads CASSTGTPRNTDTQYF. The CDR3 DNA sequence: TGTGCCAGCAGCACAGGGACTCCCAGAAACACAGATACGCAGTATTTT.

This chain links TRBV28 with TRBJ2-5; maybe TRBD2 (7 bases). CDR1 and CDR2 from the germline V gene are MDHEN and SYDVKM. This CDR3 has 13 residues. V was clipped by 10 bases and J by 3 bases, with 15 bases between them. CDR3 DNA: TGTGCCACAGGGAGGGGGGGCAAAGAGACCCAGTACTTC. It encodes CATGRGGKETQYF.

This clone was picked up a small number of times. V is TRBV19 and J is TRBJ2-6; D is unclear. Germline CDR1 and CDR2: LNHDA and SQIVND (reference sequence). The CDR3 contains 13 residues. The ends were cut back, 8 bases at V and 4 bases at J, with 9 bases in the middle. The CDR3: CASVSGGANVLTF. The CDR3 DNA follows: TGTGCCAGTGTGTCCGGAGGGGCCAACGTCCTGACTTTC.

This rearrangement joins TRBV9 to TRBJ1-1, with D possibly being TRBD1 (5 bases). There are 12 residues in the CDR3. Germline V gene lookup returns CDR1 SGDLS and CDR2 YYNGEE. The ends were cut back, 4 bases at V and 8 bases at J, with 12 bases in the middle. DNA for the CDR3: TGTGCCAGCAGCTCATCGGGGCTAGAAGCTTTCTTT. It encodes CASSSSGLEAFF.

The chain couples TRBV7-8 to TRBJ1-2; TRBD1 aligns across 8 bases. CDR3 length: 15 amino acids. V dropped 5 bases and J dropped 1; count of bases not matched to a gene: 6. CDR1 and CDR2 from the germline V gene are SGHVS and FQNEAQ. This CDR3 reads CASSTWDRSNYGYTF. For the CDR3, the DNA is TGTGCCAGCAGCACTTGGGACAGGAGTAACTATGGCTACACCTTC.

The CDR3 DNA is TGTGCCAGCTTCCTCGGGCTGATCCAAGAGACCCAGTACTTC. Protein sequence: CASFLGLIQETQYF. The J gene is TRBJ2-5, the V gene TRBV6-1, with D hard to call. Trimming stripped 8 bases from V and 1 base from J, with 14 bases between. Germline values: CDR1 MNHNS, CDR2 SASEGT. CDR3 length: 14 amino acids.

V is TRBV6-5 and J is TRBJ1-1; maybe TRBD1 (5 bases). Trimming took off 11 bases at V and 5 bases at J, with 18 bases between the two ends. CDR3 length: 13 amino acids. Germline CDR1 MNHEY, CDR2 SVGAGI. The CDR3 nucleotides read TGTGCCTCCCAGCGGGACGTCGGGACTGAAGCTTTCTTT. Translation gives CASQRDVGTEAFF.